This is a list of T cell receptor beta chains from one sample in a study of human T cells and chemical hapten exposure. TCRdb redid the calling of the RACE reads with MiXCR, one entry per CDR3 protein. The table lists just under 65,000 distinct CDR3 sequences, approximately 11% of them singletons. This sample comprised whole blood, obtained in connection with sensitization to the hapten diphenylcyclopropenone (DPC). The receptors originated from a woman in her twenties or thirties with alopecia areata. Some clones in this sample may be carry-over from other donors' samples. CDR3s include the opening cysteine and the closing phenylalanine or tryptophan. Fields, in order: J gene, clone size, V gene, D gene, CDR3 protein, CDR3 DNA. D genes are given only for firm matches. Some rows mark clone size as missing; the rest say once, few, many or name a class of expanded clone.

j_call: TRBJ2-7; clone_size: -; v_call: TRBV11-2; d_call: TRBD1; cdr3_aa: CASSLGGQGYEQYF; cdr3_nt: TGTGCCAGCAGCTTAGGGGGACAGGGCTACGAGCAGTACTTC
j_call: TRBJ2-3; clone_size: -; v_call: TRBV6-1; d_call: TRBD1; cdr3_aa: CASSESTGQGTDTQYF; cdr3_nt: TGTGCCAGCAGTGAATCGACCGGACAGGGCACAGATACGCAGTATTTT
j_call: TRBJ2-7; clone_size: few; v_call: TRBV4-2; d_call: -; cdr3_aa: CASRGLQGEQYF; cdr3_nt: TGTGCCAGCAGGGGGCTGCAAGGCGAGCAGTACTTC
j_call: TRBJ1-5; clone_size: few; v_call: TRBV24-1; d_call: -; cdr3_aa: CATSDQGYQPQHF; cdr3_nt: TGTGCCACCAGTGACCAGGGGTATCAGCCCCAGCATTTT
j_call: TRBJ1-2; clone_size: -; v_call: TRBV20-1; d_call: TRBD1; cdr3_aa: CSAIGTGGTWGSTF; cdr3_nt: TGCAGTGCTATAGGGACAGGGGGGACCTGGGGCTCCACCTTC
j_call: TRBJ2-7; clone_size: many; v_call: TRBV6-6; d_call: -; cdr3_aa: CASKVRDSYEQYF; cdr3_nt: TGTGCCAGCAAGGTTAGGGATTCCTACGAGCAGTACTTC
j_call: TRBJ2-3; clone_size: -; v_call: TRBV7-9; d_call: -; cdr3_aa: CASSSGLAADTQYF; cdr3_nt: TGTGCCAGCAGCTCCGGACTTGCGGCAGATACGCAGTATTTT
j_call: TRBJ2-5; clone_size: -; v_call: TRBV21-1; d_call: -; cdr3_aa: CASSKRETQYF; cdr3_nt: TGTGCCAGCAGCAAAAGAGAGACCCAGTACTTC
j_call: TRBJ1-3; clone_size: -; v_call: TRBV7-9; d_call: -; cdr3_aa: CASSLPGRGRISGNTIYF; cdr3_nt: TGTGCCAGCAGCTTACCGGGACGCGGACGGATCTCTGGAAACACCATATATTTT
j_call: TRBJ2-7; clone_size: -; v_call: TRBV7-2; d_call: -; cdr3_aa: CASSLDWDDEQYF; cdr3_nt: TGTGCCAGCAGCTTAGATTGGGACGACGAGCAGTACTTC
j_call: TRBJ2-1; clone_size: many; v_call: TRBV6-5; d_call: TRBD2; cdr3_aa: CASSYSFGLAYDEQFF; cdr3_nt: TGTGCCAGCAGTTACTCATTTGGACTAGCTTACGATGAGCAGTTCTTC
j_call: TRBJ2-1; clone_size: few; v_call: TRBV12-3/TRBV12-4; d_call: TRBD1; cdr3_aa: CASREQGYNEQFF; cdr3_nt: TGTGCCAGCAGAGAACAGGGGTACAATGAGCAGTTCTTC
j_call: TRBJ1-4; clone_size: few; v_call: TRBV7-2; d_call: -; cdr3_aa: CASSLDGWRANEKLFF; cdr3_nt: TGTGCCAGCAGCTTAGATGGGTGGAGGGCTAATGAAAAACTGTTTTTT
j_call: TRBJ2-3; clone_size: -; v_call: TRBV6-6; d_call: -; cdr3_aa: CASSYPRVTDTQYF; cdr3_nt: TGTGCCAGCAGTTACCCCAGGGTCACAGATACGCAGTATTTT
j_call: TRBJ1-6; clone_size: -; v_call: TRBV20-1; d_call: -; cdr3_aa: CSAGGRGSALHF; cdr3_nt: TGCAGTGCTGGTGGACGGGGATCGGCCCTCCACTTT